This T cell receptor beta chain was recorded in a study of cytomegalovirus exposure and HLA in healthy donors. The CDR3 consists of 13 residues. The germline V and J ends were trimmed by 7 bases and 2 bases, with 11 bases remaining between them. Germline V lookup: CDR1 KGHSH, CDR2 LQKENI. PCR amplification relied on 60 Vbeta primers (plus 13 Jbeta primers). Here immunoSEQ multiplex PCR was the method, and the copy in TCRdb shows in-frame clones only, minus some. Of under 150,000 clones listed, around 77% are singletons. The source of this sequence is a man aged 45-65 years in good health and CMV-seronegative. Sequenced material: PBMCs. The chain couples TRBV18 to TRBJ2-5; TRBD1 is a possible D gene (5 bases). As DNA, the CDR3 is TGTGCCAGCTTTTCGACAGCTCAAGAGACCCAGTACTTC. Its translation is CASFSTAQETQYF.